These T cell receptor beta chains were read from a single sample in a study of blood T cell repertoires in COVID-19. The repertoire was sequenced with immunoSEQ multiplex PCR; TCRdb's copy has only in-frame clones and lacks some. The data contain around 150,000 clones, around 86% of them singletons. The specimen was peripheral blood. The receptors derive from a man aged 55 to 70 with acute or convalescent COVID-19. CDR3s include the opening cysteine and the closing phenylalanine or tryptophan. D genes are given only for firm matches. Rows give clone size only sometimes, using once, few, many, or a class for an expanded clone.

J: TRBJ2-5; size: NA; length: 15; V: TRBV5-4; D: TRBD2; DNA: TGTGCCAGCAGCTTGGAGGCTAGCGGACAAGAGACCCAGTACTTC; CDR3: CASSLEASGQETQYF
J: TRBJ1-4; size: once; length: 15; V: TRBV5-1; D: NA; DNA: TGCGCCAGCAGCCTCCTGGGACAATCTAATGAAAAACTGTTTTTT; CDR3: CASSLLGQSNEKLFF
J: TRBJ1-5; size: NA; length: 15; V: TRBV6-5; D: TRBD1; DNA: TGTGCCAGCAGAGCCGGGACAGCAAGCAATCAGCCCCAGCATTTT; CDR3: CASRAGTASNQPQHF
J: TRBJ1-1; size: NA; length: 13; V: TRBV2; D: TRBD1; DNA: TGTGCCAGCCGAACTCCCGGGACAGGGGATAATTTCTTT; CDR3: CASRTPGTGDNFF
J: TRBJ1-5; size: once; length: 14; V: TRBV27; D: TRBD1; DNA: TGTGCCAGCAGGCGGACAGGGGGCAATCAGCCCCAGCATTTT; CDR3: CASRRTGGNQPQHF
J: TRBJ2-7; size: NA; length: 12; V: TRBV6-1; D: NA; DNA: TGTGCCAGCAGTGACCAGGGTTTCGAGCAGTACTTC; CDR3: CASSDQGFEQYF
J: TRBJ2-4; size: NA; length: 15; V: TRBV5-4; D: NA; DNA: TGTGCCAGCAGCTCAGCGTACGGGGCCAAAAACATTCAGTACTTC; CDR3: CASSSAYGAKNIQYF
J: TRBJ1-3; size: NA; length: 14; V: TRBV7-2; D: NA; DNA: TGTGCCAGCAGCTTGAATCTCAGGGGCAACACCATATATTTT; CDR3: CASSLNLRGNTIYF
J: TRBJ1-4; size: NA; length: 15; V: TRBV2; D: TRBD1; DNA: TGTGCCAGCAGTGAAGCCAGGGGGCGCGGTGAAAAACTGTTTTTT; CDR3: CASSEARGRGEKLFF
J: TRBJ1-4; size: NA; length: 14; V: TRBV15; D: NA; DNA: TGTGCCACCAGCAGAGATGGGCCGGTTGAAAAACTGTTTTTT; CDR3: CATSRDGPVEKLFF
J: TRBJ1-1; size: NA; length: 14; V: TRBV5-1; D: TRBD1; DNA: TGCGCCAGCAGCCGACAGGGGGCTGCCACTGAAGCTTTCTTT; CDR3: CASSRQGAATEAFF
J: TRBJ1-2; size: NA; length: 13; V: TRBV7-3; D: NA; DNA: TGTGCCAGCAGCCCAACGACAGACCAGCGCTTAACCTTC; CDR3: CASSPTTDQRLTF
J: TRBJ2-1; size: NA; length: 16; V: TRBV7-9; D: NA; DNA: TGTGCCAGCAGCCCCCCGTCTCGACTCTTGCTAAATGAGCAGTTCTTC; CDR3: CASSPPSRLLLNEQFF
J: TRBJ1-2; size: NA; length: 14; V: TRBV3-1/TRBV3-2; D: NA; DNA: TGTGCCAGCAGCCAGCGGACAGCTCACTATGGCTACACCTTC; CDR3: CASSQRTAHYGYTF
J: TRBJ2-1; size: NA; length: 15; V: TRBV5-6; D: TRBD1; DNA: TGTGCCAGCAGCTCACAGGGGGCTTCCTACAATGAGCAGTTCTTC; CDR3: CASSSQGASYNEQFF
J: TRBJ1-4; size: NA; length: 16; V: TRBV4-1; D: NA; DNA: TGCGCCAGCAGCCAGAATTCCGGGACAACTAATGAAAAACTGTTTTTT; CDR3: CASSQNSGTTNEKLFF
J: TRBJ1-4; size: once; length: 15; V: TRBV5-1; D: TRBD1; DNA: TGCGCCAGCAGCGACCCGCAGGGGGCCGGTGAAAAACTGTTTTTT; CDR3: CASSDPQGAGEKLFF
J: TRBJ1-2; size: NA; length: 14; V: TRBV6-5; D: TRBD1; DNA: TGTGCCAGCAGACCCCCGGGACAGGGTTATGGCTACACCTTC; CDR3: CASRPPGQGYGYTF
J: TRBJ2-7; size: NA; length: 14; V: TRBV5-4; D: NA; DNA: TGTGCCAGCAGCTTGGGGGTTAGACTGGAAGAGCAGTACTTC; CDR3: CASSLGVRLEEQYF
J: TRBJ2-7; size: NA; length: 14; V: TRBV3-1/TRBV3-2; D: TRBD2; DNA: TGTGCCAGCAGCCATGCGGGGGGGGCCTACGAGCAGTACTTC; CDR3: CASSHAGGAYEQYF
J: TRBJ2-5; size: NA; length: 13; V: TRBV7-7; D: NA; DNA: TGTGCTAGCAGCCCGTCCGGCGGCTCGACCCAGTACTTC; CDR3: CASSPSGGSTQYF
J: TRBJ2-5; size: once; length: 16; V: TRBV6-6; D: TRBD1; DNA: TGTGCCAGCAGAATTAAGGACAGGGGGTATTTGGAGACCCAGTACTTC; CDR3: CASRIKDRGYLETQYF
J: TRBJ2-1; size: once; length: 18; V: TRBV5-1; D: TRBD2; DNA: TGCGCCAGCAGCTTGGTAGCCTCGAGAGAGCGGGATGGGAATGAGCAGTTCTTC; CDR3: CASSLVASRERDGNEQFF
J: TRBJ1-5; size: NA; length: 14; V: TRBV2; D: NA; DNA: TGTGCCAGCAGTGCCCGACAGGCTCAGCAGCCCCAGCATTTT; CDR3: CASSARQAQQPQHF